Listed below are T cell receptor beta chains from one sample, sequenced in a study of OX40 agonist ivuxolimab in advanced cancers. The data were produced by immunoSEQ multiplex PCR, yet TCRdb's version contains in-frame clones alone and is incomplete. The profile shows approximately 74,000 clones, 90% of them singletons. Source: CD4+ or CD8+ T cells sorted from blood, taken in a trial of the OX40 agonist ivuxolimab. All receptors derive from an adult with an advanced solid tumor such as melanoma, head and neck, liver or kidney cancer. The CDR3 runs from the conserved cysteine through the conserved F or W. D genes are given only for firm matches. Clone size, where shown, is once, few, many, or a class for clones that have expanded.

TRBJ2-3	TRBD2	TRBV7-2	-	TGTGCCAGCAGACCCGGGACTAGCGGGAGCACAGATACGCAGTATTTT	CASRPGTSGSTDTQYF
TRBJ1-5	-	TRBV6-1	once	TGTGCCAGCAGTGGTAGGGGGTCCACGGGACAGCCCCAGCATTTT	CASSGRGSTGQPQHF
TRBJ1-6	-	TRBV11-3	-	TGTGCCAGCAGCCCACAGAGAGATAATTCACCCCTCCACTTT	CASSPQRDNSPLHF
TRBJ1-1	TRBD1	TRBV5-1	once	TGCGCCAGCAGCCCGGGACAGATTTACGCTGAAGCTTTCTTT	CASSPGQIYAEAFF
TRBJ1-2	-	TRBV6-5	-	TGTGCCAGCAGGCGGGGCATTAACTATGGCTACACCTTC	CASRRGINYGYTF
TRBJ2-3	TRBD2	TRBV7-2	-	TGTGCCAGCAGCAGGACTAGCGGGGATGCAGATACGCAGTATTTT	CASSRTSGDADTQYF
TRBJ1-1	-	TRBV6-1	-	TGTGCCAGCAGTGAACCGGGGACAATTAAGGAAGCTTTCTTT	CASSEPGTIKEAFF
TRBJ2-2	-	TRBV7-7	-	TGTGCCAGCAGCTTAGTGGGAGGCGGCAACACCGGGGAGCTGTTTTTT	CASSLVGGGNTGELFF
TRBJ2-3	-	TRBV5-1	-	TGCGCCAGCAGTCAGACTCCTGCCAGGGATACGCAGTATTTT	CASSQTPARDTQYF
TRBJ1-1	-	TRBV10-3	-	TGTGCCACCACAAGGGGGGCGGTGACTGAAGCTTTCTTT	CATTRGAVTEAFF
TRBJ1-1	-	TRBV6-6	-	TGTGCCAGCTACCTGAACACTGAAGCTTTCTTT	CASYLNTEAFF
TRBJ2-1	-	TRBV5-6	-	TGTGCCAGCAGCCAAGGGTCGAGCTCCTACAATGAGCAGTTCTTC	CASSQGSSSYNEQFF
TRBJ2-3	-	TRBV27	-	TGTGCCAGCAGTCTAGCCGGGGCCGGCTATACAGATACGCAGTATTTT	CASSLAGAGYTDTQYF
TRBJ1-4	-	TRBV13	-	TGTGCCAGCAGCTTGGGGAGGCTGGCAACTAATGAAAAACTGTTTTTT	CASSLGRLATNEKLFF
TRBJ2-1	-	TRBV15	-	TGTGCCACCAGCAGAGAGTTCGGATACAATGAGCAGTTCTTC	CATSREFGYNEQFF
TRBJ1-2	-	TRBV5-6	once	TGTGCCAGCAGACTCCGCGAGTATGGCTACACCTTC	CASRLREYGYTF
TRBJ1-2	TRBD1	TRBV28	-	TGTGCCAGCAGTTACAGGACAGGGACATATGGCTACACCTTC	CASSYRTGTYGYTF
TRBJ2-6	TRBD2	TRBV10-3	-	TGTGCCATCAGTGGGGGACTAGCCGGGGCGTCAAGCTCTGGGGCCAACGTCCTGACTTTC	CAISGGLAGASSSGANVLTF
TRBJ1-2	TRBD1	TRBV6-6	-	TGTGCCAGCAGCATGGCGGGACAGGTCTATGGCTACACCTTC	CASSMAGQVYGYTF
TRBJ2-3	-	TRBV2	-	TGTGCCAGCAGTGACTGGACCAATGGGGATACGCAGTATTTT	CASSDWTNGDTQYF
TRBJ1-3	-	TRBV18	-	TGTGCCAGCTCACCGTACTTAAACAATGACAGCTCTGGAAACACCATATATTTT	CASSPYLNNDSSGNTIYF
TRBJ2-3	-	TRBV5-5	-	TGTGCCAGCAGCTTGGTTGCGGAATCCACAGATACGCAGTATTTT	CASSLVAESTDTQYF
TRBJ1-1	-	TRBV4-2	-	TGTGCCAGCAGCCCCTCTCGGGGCTCGAACACTGAAGCTTTCTTT	CASSPSRGSNTEAFF
TRBJ2-1	-	TRBV7-2	-	TGTGCCAGCAGCCCCCGCAATGAGCAGTTCTTC	CASSPRNEQFF
TRBJ1-1	-	TRBV10-3	once	TGTGCCATCCGGAGTGACAGAATGAACACTGAAGCTTTCTTT	CAIRSDRMNTEAFF
TRBJ1-6	-	TRBV2	-	TGTGCCACCCAAGAGAGCTCCTATAATTCACCCCTCCACTTT	CATQESSYNSPLHF
TRBJ2-7	-	TRBV29-1	-	TGCAGCGTTGTAGAGGGGCTCTACGAGCAGTACTTC	CSVVEGLYEQYF
TRBJ2-7	TRBD2	TRBV6-5	-	TGTGCCAGCAGTCAGAGCGGGACTCCTCCGGGGGAGCAGTACTTC	CASSQSGTPPGEQYF
TRBJ1-1	TRBD1	TRBV5-4	-	TGTGCCAGCAGACCCGGGACAGGGGTCACTGAAGCTTTCTTT	CASRPGTGVTEAFF
TRBJ2-3	TRBD2	TRBV7-2	-	TGTGCCAGCAGCCGACTAGCGGGGGGTAACACAGATACGCAGTATTTT	CASSRLAGGNTDTQYF
TRBJ2-2	-	TRBV28	-	TGTGCCAGCAGTTCCTCCCTGACTTTACAGGGATTGGGGGAGCTGTTTTTT	CASSSSLTLQGLGELFF
TRBJ1-3	-	TRBV7-2	-	TGTGCCAGCAGCTCAACAGCTACTGGAAACACCATATATTTT	CASSSTATGNTIYF
TRBJ2-5	-	TRBV28	-	TGTGCCAGCCGCTGGGGTGGCCAAGAGACCCAGTACTTC	CASRWGGQETQYF
TRBJ2-7	-	TRBV14	-	TGTGCCAGCAGCCCGGACGGCGGGTTTTACGAGCAGTACTTC	CASSPDGGFYEQYF
TRBJ2-5	-	TRBV7-2	-	TGTGCCAGCAGCTTCCAAACGGGGGAAGAGACCCAGTACTTC	CASSFQTGEETQYF
TRBJ1-1	-	TRBV5-1	-	TGCGCCAGCAGCCCCAGGGAGGGGATAATGTCTTTCTTT	CASSPREGIMSFF
TRBJ2-7	-	TRBV27	-	TGTGCCAGCAGTCTGAGCGGGCCAGCCTACGAGCAGTACTTC	CASSLSGPAYEQYF
TRBJ1-1	-	TRBV5-1	few	TGCGCCAGCAGCTTGAACACTGAAGCTTTCTTT	CASSLNTEAFF
TRBJ1-2	-	TRBV7-2	few	TGTGCCAGCAGCTGGGACGGCAGTTATGGCTACACCTTC	CASSWDGSYGYTF
TRBJ2-7	TRBD1	TRBV7-9	-	TGTGCCAGCAGCTCCAGGACAGGGGGGTACGAGCAGTACTTC	CASSSRTGGYEQYF